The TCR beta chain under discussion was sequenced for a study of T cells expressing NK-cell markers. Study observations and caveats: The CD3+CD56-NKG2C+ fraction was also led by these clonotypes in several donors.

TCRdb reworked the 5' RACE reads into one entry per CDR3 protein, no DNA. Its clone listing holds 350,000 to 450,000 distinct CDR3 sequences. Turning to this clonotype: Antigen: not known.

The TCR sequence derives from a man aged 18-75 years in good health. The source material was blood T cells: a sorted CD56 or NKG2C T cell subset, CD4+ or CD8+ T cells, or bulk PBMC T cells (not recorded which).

The CDR3 here is CASSFRQGLGNEQFF. The gene calls are TRBV28 and TRBJ2-1; TCRdb lists TRBD1, though no DNA is available to test this call. CDR1 MDHEN and CDR2 SYDVKM come from the germline V gene. The CDR3 sequence is 15 residues long.